This TCR beta chain was sequenced in a study of chemoradiotherapy in HPV16-positive cancers. Whole-study results and caveats: Only a couple of HPV16-positive patients supplied the functional HPV-specificity definition.

Points on this clone: Its antigen is not identified.

Here immunoSEQ multiplex PCR was the method, and the copy in TCRdb shows in-frame clones only, minus some. The sample lists about 11,000 clones; 65% to 80% were seen once. Over chemoradiotherapy, repertoires were sampled more than once. The CDR3 is 18 amino acids. Germline V gives CDR1 SEHNR, CDR2 FQNEAQ (reference sequence). With 4 bases clipped from V and 1 base from J, the junction kept 15 bases outside the gene matches. The sample was collected from a patient who underwent chemoradiotherapy. The receptor was derived from a human donor with HPV-associated anogenital cancer. This chain links TRBV7-9 with TRBJ2-7, with 8 bases aligning to TRBD1. CDR3 protein: CASSSPFTPGQVSYEQYF. The CDR3 nucleotides read TGTGCCAGCAGCTCCCCGTTCACCCCGGGACAGGTATCCTACGAGCAGTACTTC.